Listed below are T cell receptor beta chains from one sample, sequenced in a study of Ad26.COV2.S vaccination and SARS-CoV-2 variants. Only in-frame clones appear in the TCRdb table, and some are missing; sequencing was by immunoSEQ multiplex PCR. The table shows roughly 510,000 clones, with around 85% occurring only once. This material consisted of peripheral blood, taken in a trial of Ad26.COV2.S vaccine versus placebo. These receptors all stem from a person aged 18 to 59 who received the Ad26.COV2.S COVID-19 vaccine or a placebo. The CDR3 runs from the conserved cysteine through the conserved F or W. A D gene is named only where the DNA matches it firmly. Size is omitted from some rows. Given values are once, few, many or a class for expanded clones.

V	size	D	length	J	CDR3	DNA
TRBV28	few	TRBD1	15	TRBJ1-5	CASRRQGWSNQPQHF	TGTGCCAGCAGGCGACAGGGTTGGAGCAATCAGCCCCAGCATTTT
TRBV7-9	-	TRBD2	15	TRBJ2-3	CASSHGTSFTDTQYF	TGTGCCAGCAGCCACGGGACTAGTTTCACAGATACGCAGTATTTT
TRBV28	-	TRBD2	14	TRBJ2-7	CASRAQTSWYEQYF	TGTGCCAGCAGGGCCCAGACTAGCTGGTACGAGCAGTACTTC
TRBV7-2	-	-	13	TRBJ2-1	CASSLEAWREQFF	TGTGCCAGCAGCTTGGAAGCTTGGCGTGAGCAGTTCTTC
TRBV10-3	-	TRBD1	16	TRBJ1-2	CAIRPLPSGTGHGYTF	TGTGCCATCAGGCCCCTCCCATCCGGGACAGGGCATGGCTACACCTTC
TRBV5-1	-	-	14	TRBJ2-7	CASSLGVSPYEQYF	TGCGCCAGTTCCCTGGGCGTCTCCCCCTACGAGCAGTACTTC
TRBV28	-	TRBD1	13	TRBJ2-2	CAGRDRRTGELFF	TGTGCCGGAAGGGACAGGCGCACCGGGGAGCTGTTTTTT
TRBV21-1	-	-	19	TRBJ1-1	CASSKPRQGGLLMNTEAFF	TGTGCCAGCAGCAAACCGAGACAGGGTGGCCTATTGATGAACACTGAAGCTTTCTTT
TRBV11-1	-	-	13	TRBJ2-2	CASSLIELGELFF	TGTGCCAGCAGCTTAATAGAGCTTGGGGAGCTGTTTTTT
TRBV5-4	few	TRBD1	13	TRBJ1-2	CASSPGTGRGYTF	TGTGCCAGCAGCCCCGGGACAGGGCGCGGCTACACCTTC
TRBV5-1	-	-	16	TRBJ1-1	CASSQNPGPRNTEAFF	TGCGCCAGCAGCCAAAATCCGGGACCTAGGAACACTGAAGCTTTCTTT
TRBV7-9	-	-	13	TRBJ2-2	CASSLVRAGELFF	TGTGCCAGCAGCTTAGTTCGAGCCGGGGAGCTGTTTTTT
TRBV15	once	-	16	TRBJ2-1	CATRGGEAGYSNEQFF	TGTGCCACCAGAGGCGGAGAGGCGGGGTATTCTAATGAGCAGTTCTTC
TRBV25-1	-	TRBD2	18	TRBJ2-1	CASSESPRLAGVYNEQFF	TGTGCCAGCAGTGAATCCCCCCGACTAGCGGGAGTGTACAATGAGCAGTTCTTC
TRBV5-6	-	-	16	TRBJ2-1	CASSFGGGAYYNEQFF	TGTGCCAGCAGCTTCGGAGGCGGGGCTTATTACAATGAGCAGTTCTTC
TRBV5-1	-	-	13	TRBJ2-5	CASSLGPQETQYF	TGCGCCAGCAGCTTGGGGCCCCAAGAGACCCAGTACTTC
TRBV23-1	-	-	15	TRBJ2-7	CASSHLLWGVYEQYF	TGCGCCAGCAGTCACCTTCTTTGGGGGGTCTACGAGCAGTACTTC
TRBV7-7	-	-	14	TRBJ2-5	CASSVRVSQETQYF	TGTGCTAGCAGCGTACGAGTGTCCCAAGAGACCCAGTACTTC
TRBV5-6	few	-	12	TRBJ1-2	CASSLRGYGYTF	TGTGCCAGCAGCTTGAGAGGGTATGGCTACACCTTC
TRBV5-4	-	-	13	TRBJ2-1	CASSRSDYNEQFF	TGTGCCAGCAGCCGGAGTGATTACAATGAGCAGTTCTTC
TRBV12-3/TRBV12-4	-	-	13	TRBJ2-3	CASSRMVKDTQYF	TGTGCCAGCAGCCGTATGGTGAAAGATACGCAGTATTTT
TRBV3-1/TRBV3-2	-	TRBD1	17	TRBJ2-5	CASSPRGQEFGQETQYF	TGTGCCAGCAGCCCACGGGGACAGGAGTTTGGGCAAGAGACCCAGTACTTC
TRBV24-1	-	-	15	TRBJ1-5	CATSPTGLGNQPQHF	TGTGCCACCAGCCCTACAGGGCTGGGCAATCAGCCCCAGCATTTT
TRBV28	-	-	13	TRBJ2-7	CASVSDNSYEQYF	TGTGCCAGCGTAAGTGACAATTCCTACGAGCAGTACTTC
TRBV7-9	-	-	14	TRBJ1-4	CASSSPGFSEKLFF	TGTGCCAGCAGCTCCCCAGGCTTTAGTGAAAAACTGTTTTTT
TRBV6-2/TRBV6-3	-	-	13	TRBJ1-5	CASSLQGGQPQHF	TGTGCCAGCAGCCTACAGGGAGGTCAGCCCCAGCATTTT
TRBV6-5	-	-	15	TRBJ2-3	CASTVEPPGTDTQYF	TGTGCCAGCACAGTGGAACCCCCTGGGACAGATACGCAGTATTTT
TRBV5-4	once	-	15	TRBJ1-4	CASSLAGRSNEKLFF	TGTGCCAGCAGCTTGGCGGGACGTTCTAATGAAAAACTGTTTTTT
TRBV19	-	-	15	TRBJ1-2	CASSNAGTAVYGYTF	TGTGCCAGTAGTAATGCCGGGACGGCTGTCTATGGCTACACCTTC
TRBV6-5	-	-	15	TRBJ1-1	CASSYGAGPNTEAFF	TGTGCCAGCAGTTACGGGGCAGGGCCAAACACTGAAGCTTTCTTT
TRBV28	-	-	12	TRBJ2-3	CASRGVEDTQYF	TGTGCCAGCAGGGGGGTTGAGGATACGCAGTATTTT
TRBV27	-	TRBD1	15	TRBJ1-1	CASSTRTGGGTEAFF	TGTGCCAGCAGTACCCGGACAGGGGGCGGGACTGAAGCTTTCTTT
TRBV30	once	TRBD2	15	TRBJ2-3	CAWIGGRADTDTQYF	TGTGCCTGGATCGGCGGGAGGGCCGACACAGATACGCAGTATTTT
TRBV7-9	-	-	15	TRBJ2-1	CASSSGQGRDNEQFF	TGTGCCAGCAGCTCCGGGCAGGGACGAGACAATGAGCAGTTCTTC
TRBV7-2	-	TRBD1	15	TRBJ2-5	CASNRGPQPQETQYF	TGTGCCAGCAACAGGGGGCCCCAACCCCAAGAGACCCAGTACTTC
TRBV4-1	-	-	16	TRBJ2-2	CASSQRASSNTGELFF	TGCGCCAGCAGCCAACGGGCTAGCAGTAACACCGGGGAGCTGTTTTTT
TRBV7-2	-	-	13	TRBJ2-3	CASSQAEEGTQYF	TGTGCCAGCAGCCAGGCCGAAGAGGGTACGCAGTATTTT
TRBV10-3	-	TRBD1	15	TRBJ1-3	CAISGGTGGRNTIYF	TGTGCCATCAGTGGCGGGACAGGGGGTAGAAACACCATATATTTT
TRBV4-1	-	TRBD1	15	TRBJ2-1	CASSPRDRGPGEQFF	TGCGCCAGCAGCCCCCGGGACAGGGGGCCGGGTGAGCAGTTCTTC
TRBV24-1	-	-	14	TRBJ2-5	CATSDRRPRETQYF	TGTGCCACCAGTGACCGTCGCCCGAGGGAGACCCAGTACTTC
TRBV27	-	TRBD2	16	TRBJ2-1	CASSPSGGLAGPEQFF	TGTGCCAGCAGTCCGTCAGGGGGACTAGCGGGACCTGAGCAGTTCTTC
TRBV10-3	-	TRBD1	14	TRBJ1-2	CAISYGQGGYGYTF	TGTGCCATCTCCTACGGACAGGGAGGTTATGGCTACACCTTC
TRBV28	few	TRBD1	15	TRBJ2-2	CASIPDRVDTGELFF	TGTGCCAGCATCCCGGACAGGGTTGACACCGGGGAGCTGTTTTTT
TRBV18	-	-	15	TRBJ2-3	CASSPTVGSTDTQYF	TGTGCCAGCTCACCTACCGTAGGGAGCACAGATACGCAGTATTTT
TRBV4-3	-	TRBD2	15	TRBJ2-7	CASSQDSGGSYEQYF	TGCGCCAGCAGCCAAGATTCGGGAGGGTCCTACGAGCAGTACTTC
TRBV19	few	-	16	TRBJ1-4	CASSIATPTTNEKLFF	TGTGCCAGTAGTATCGCTACACCGACAACTAATGAAAAACTGTTTTTT
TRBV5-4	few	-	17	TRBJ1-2	CASSLAVSGGKGYGYTF	TGTGCCAGCAGCTTGGCGGTGTCCGGGGGTAAGGGCTATGGCTACACCTTC
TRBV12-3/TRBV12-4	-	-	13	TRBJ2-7	CASTTEGVYEQYF	TGTGCCAGCACGACAGAGGGGGTCTACGAGCAGTACTTC
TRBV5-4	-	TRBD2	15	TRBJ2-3	CASTWSGRRTDTQYF	TGTGCCAGCACCTGGAGCGGGAGGAGGACAGATACGCAGTATTTT
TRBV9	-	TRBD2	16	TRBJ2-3	CASSVASGRATDTQYF	TGTGCCAGCAGCGTCGCTAGCGGGAGGGCTACAGATACGCAGTATTTT